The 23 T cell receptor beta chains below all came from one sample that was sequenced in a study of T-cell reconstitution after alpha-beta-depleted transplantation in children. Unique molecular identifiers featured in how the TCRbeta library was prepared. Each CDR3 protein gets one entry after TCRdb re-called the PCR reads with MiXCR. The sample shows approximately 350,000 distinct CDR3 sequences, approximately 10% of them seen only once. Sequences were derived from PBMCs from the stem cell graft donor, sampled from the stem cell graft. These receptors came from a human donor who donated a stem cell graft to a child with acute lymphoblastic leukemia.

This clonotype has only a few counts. The CDR3 spells CASSSGQGGTYEQYF. Here the CDR3 DNA reads TGTGCCAGCAGTTCCGGACAGGGAGGGACCTACGAGCAGTACTTC. The chain employs TRBV28 and TRBJ2-7; maybe TRBD1 (8 bases). Germline CDR1 is MDHEN and CDR2 is SYDVKM. With 4 bases removed from V and 2 bases from J, the gap between germline ends came to 15 bases. The CDR3 has 15 residues.

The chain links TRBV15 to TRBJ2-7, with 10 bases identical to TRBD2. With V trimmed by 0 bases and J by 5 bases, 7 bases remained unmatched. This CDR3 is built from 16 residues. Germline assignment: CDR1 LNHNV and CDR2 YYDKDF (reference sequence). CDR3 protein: CATSRDLASGSHEQYF. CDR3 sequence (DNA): TGTGCCACCAGCAGAGATTTGGCTAGCGGGAGCCACGAGCAGTACTTC.

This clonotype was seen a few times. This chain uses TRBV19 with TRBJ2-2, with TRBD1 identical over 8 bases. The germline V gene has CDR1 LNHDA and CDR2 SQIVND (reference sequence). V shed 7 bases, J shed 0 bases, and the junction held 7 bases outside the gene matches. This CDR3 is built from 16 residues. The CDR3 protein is CASKQGQASNTGELFF. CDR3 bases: TGTGCCAGTAAGCAGGGACAGGCCTCGAACACCGGGGAGCTGTTTTTT.

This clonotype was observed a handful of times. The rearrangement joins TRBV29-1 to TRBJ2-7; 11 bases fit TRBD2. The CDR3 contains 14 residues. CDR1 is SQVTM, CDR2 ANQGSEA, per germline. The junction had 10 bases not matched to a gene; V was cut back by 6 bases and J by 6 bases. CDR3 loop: CSVIGSGRAGEQYF. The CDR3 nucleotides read TGCAGCGTCATAGGTAGCGGGAGGGCCGGCGAGCAGTACTTC.

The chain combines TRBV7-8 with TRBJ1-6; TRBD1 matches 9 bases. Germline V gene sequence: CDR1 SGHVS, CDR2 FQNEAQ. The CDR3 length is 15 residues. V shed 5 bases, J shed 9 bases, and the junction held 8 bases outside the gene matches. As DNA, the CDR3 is TGTGCCAGCAGCCCCTTGACAGGGGGTGGTTCACCCCTCCACTTT. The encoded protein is CASSPLTGGGSPLHF.

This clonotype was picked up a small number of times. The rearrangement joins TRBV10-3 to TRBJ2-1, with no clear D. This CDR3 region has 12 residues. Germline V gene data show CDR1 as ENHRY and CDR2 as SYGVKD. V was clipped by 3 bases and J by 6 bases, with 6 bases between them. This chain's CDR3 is CAISDGSNEQFF. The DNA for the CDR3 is TGTGCCATCAGTGATGGCAGCAATGAGCAGTTCTTC.

CDR3: CASSLTVGSSGANVLTF. The DNA of the CDR3 is TGTGCCAGCAGCCTGACCGTGGGTAGCTCTGGGGCCAACGTCCTGACTTTC. This rearrangement joins TRBV9 to TRBJ2-6; no definite D call. Germline loops: CDR1 SGDLS, CDR2 YYNGEE. With 4 bases removed from V and 0 bases from J, the gap between germline ends came to 14 bases. The CDR3 spans 17 residues.

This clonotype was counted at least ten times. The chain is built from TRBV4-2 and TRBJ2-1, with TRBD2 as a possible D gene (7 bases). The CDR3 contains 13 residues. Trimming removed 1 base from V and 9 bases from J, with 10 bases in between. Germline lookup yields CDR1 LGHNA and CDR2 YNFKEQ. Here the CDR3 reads CASSQVGGAEQFF. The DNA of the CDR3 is TGTGCCAGCAGCCAAGTAGGGGGGGCTGAGCAGTTCTTC.

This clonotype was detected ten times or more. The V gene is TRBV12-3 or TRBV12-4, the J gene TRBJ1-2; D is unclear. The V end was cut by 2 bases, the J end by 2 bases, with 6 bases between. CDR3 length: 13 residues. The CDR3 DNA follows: TGTGCCAGCAGTTTATATCGAAACTATGGCTACACCTTC. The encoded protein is CASSLYRNYGYTF.

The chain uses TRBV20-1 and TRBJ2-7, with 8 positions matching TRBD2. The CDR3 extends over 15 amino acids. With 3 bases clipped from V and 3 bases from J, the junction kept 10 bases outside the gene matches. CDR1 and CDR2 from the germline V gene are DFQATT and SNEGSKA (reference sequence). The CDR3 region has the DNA TGCAGTGCTAGCAAGTTGGCGGGAGGCAACTACGAGCAGTACTTC. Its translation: CSASKLAGGNYEQYF.

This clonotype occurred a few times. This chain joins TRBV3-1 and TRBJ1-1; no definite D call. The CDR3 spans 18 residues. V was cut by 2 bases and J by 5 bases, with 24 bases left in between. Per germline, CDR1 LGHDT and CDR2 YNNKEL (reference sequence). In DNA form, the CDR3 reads TGTGCCAGCAGCCAAAGGGTGTCTGGTGTGGGAGGCAGAACTGAAGCTTTCTTT. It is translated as CASSQRVSGVGGRTEAFF.

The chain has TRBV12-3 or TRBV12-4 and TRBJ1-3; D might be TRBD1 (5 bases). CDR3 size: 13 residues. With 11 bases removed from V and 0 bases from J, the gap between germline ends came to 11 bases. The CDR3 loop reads CALGDNSGNTIYF. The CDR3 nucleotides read TGTGCCCTAGGGGATAACTCTGGAAACACCATATATTTT.

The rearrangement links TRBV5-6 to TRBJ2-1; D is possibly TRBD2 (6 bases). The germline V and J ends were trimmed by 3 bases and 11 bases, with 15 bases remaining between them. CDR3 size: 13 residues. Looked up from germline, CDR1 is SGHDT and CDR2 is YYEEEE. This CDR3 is CASSSGWGGKQFF. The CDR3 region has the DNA TGTGCCAGCAGCTCAGGCTGGGGCGGGAAGCAGTTCTTC.

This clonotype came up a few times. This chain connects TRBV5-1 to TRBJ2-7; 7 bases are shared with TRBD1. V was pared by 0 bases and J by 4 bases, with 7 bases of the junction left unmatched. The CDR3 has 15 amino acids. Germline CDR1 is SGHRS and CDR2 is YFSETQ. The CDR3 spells CASSLGQGSKYEQYF. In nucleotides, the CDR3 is TGCGCCAGCAGCTTGGGACAGGGATCGAAGTACGAGCAGTACTTC.

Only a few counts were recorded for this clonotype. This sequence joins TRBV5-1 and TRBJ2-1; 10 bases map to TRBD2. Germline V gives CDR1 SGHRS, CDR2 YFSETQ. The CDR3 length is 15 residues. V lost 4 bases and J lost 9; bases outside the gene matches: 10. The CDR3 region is CASSPTSGHLGEQFF. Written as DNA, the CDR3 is TGCGCCAGCAGCCCGACTAGCGGGCACCTAGGTGAGCAGTTCTTC. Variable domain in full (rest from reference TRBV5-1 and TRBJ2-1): KAGVTQTPRYLIKTRGQQVTLSCSPISGHRSVSWYQQTPGQGLQFLFEYFSETQRNKGNFPGRFSGRQFSNSRSEMNVSTLELGDSALYLCASSPTSGHLGEQFFGPGTRLTVL.

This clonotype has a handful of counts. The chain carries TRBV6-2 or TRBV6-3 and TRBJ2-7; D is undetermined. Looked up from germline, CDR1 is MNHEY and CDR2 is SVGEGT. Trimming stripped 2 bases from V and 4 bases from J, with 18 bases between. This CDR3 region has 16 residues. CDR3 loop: CASSYPAGRRAYEQYF. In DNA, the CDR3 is TGTGCCAGCAGTTACCCCGCTGGACGAAGGGCTTACGAGCAGTACTTC.

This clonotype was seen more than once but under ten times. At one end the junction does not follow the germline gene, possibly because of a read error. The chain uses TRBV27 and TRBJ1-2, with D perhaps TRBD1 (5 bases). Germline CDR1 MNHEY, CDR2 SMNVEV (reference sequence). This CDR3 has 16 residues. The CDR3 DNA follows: TGTGCCAGCAGCTTATTGGGGGTGGGCGGAAACTATGGCTACACCTTC. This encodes CASSLLGVGGNYGYTF.

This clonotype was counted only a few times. Here the CDR3 reads CASSLLAGVETQYF. CDR3 sequence (DNA): TGTGCCAGCAGTTTACTAGCGGGAGTAGAGACCCAGTACTTC. The chain links TRBV28 to TRBJ2-5; 10 bases map to TRBD2. The germline gives CDR1 MDHEN, CDR2 SYDVKM. V lost 2 bases to trimming and J lost 4 bases; unmatched junction nucleotides: 1. The CDR3 length is 14 residues.

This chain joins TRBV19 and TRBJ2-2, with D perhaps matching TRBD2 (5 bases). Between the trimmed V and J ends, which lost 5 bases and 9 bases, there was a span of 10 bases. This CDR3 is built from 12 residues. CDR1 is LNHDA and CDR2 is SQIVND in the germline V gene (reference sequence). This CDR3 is CASSARARELFF. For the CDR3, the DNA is TGTGCCAGTAGTGCGAGGGCCCGGGAGCTGTTTTTT.

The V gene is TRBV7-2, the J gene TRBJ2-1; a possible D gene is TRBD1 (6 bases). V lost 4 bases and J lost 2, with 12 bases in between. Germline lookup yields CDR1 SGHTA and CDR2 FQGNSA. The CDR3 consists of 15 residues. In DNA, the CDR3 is TGTGCCAGCAGCTCCACCGGGACACCCTACAATGAGCAGTTCTTC. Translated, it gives CASSSTGTPYNEQFF.

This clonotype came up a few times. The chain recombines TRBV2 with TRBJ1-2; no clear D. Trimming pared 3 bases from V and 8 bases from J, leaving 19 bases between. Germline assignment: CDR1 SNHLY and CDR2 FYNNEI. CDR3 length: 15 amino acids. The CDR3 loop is CASSDNAVISAGYTF. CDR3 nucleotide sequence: TGTGCCAGCAGTGATAACGCTGTCATCTCGGCGGGCTACACCTTC.

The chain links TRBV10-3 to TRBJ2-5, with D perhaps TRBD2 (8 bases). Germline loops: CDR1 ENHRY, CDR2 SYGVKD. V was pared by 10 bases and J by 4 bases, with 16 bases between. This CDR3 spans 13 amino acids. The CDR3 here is CATGGAGGETQYF. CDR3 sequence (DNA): TGTGCCACGGGAGGGGCAGGGGGAGAGACCCAGTACTTC.

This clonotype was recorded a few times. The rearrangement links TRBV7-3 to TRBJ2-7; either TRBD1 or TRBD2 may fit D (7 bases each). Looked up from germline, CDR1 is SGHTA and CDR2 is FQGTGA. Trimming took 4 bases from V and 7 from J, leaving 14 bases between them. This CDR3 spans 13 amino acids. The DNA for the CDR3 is TGTGCCAGCAGCTCGAGTCAGGGGGGGGAGCAGTACTTC. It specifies CASSSSQGGEQYF. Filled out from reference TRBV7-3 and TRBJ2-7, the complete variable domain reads GAGVSQTPSNKVTEKGKYVELRCDPISGHTALYWYRQSLGQGPEFLIYFQGTGAADDSGLPNDRFFAVRPEGSVSTLKIQRTERGDSAVYLCASSSSQGGEQYFGPGTRLTVT.